This entry lists 22 T cell receptor beta chains sequenced from one sample in a study of CD4+ T cells in melanoma. The method was immunoSEQ multiplex PCR; TCRdb's version includes in-frame clones alone and lacks a portion of them. The sample lists approximately 15,000 clones; roughly 66% were seen once. Sequenced sample: cells from a culture (not recorded whether cultured in vitro). The receptors come from a human donor with melanoma.

The chain uses TRBV5-1 and TRBJ1-1; a possible D gene is TRBD1 (6 bases). This CDR3 comprises 13 residues. Germline lookup yields CDR1 SGHRS and CDR2 YFSETQ. V lost 0 bases, J lost 7 bases, and 10 bases lay in between. The CDR3 here is CASSLDRVGEAFF. CDR3 sequence (DNA): TGCGCCAGCAGCTTGGACAGGGTGGGTGAAGCTTTCTTT.

This chain joins TRBV5-1 and TRBJ1-1; D is possibly TRBD1 (5 bases). V was cut by 1 base and J by 10 bases, with 17 bases left in between. This CDR3 region has 14 residues. Germline V gene data show CDR1 as SGHRS and CDR2 as YFSETQ. In nucleotides, the CDR3 is TGCGCCAGCAGCTTGCAGGAGGGACTCACCCCAGCTTTCTTT. The encoded protein is CASSLQEGLTPAFF.

The rearrangement links TRBV5-1 to TRBJ2-5, with TRBD2 as a possible D gene (7 bases). Germline CDR1 reads SGHRS; CDR2 reads YFSETQ. The germline V and J ends were trimmed by 8 bases and 10 bases, with 24 bases remaining between them. This CDR3 has 14 residues. DNA for the CDR3: TGCGCCAGTACCCGCGGGACTACGAAGGGGGACCAGTACTTC. Its protein is CASTRGTTKGDQYF.

V usage is TRBV7-9 and J usage is TRBJ1-2, with a tentative D call TRBD1 (5 bases). CDR1 is SEHNR, CDR2 FQNEAQ, per germline (reference sequence). The CDR3 contains 16 residues. With 2 bases removed from V and 0 bases from J, the gap between germline ends came to 13 bases. CDR3 sequence reads: CASSLRVHRSNYGYTF. Written as DNA, the CDR3 is TGTGCCAGCAGCTTACGTGTGCACAGGTCTAACTATGGCTACACCTTC. Supplemented by reference TRBV7-9 and TRBJ1-2, the full variable domain reads DTGVSQNPRHKITKRGQNVTFRCDPISEHNRLYWYRQTLGQGPEFLTYFQNEAQLEKSRLLSDRFSAERPKGSFSTLEIQRTEQGDSAMYLCASSLRVHRSNYGYTFGSGTRLTVV.

This sequence joins TRBV5-4 and TRBJ2-1, with no clear D. The germline gives CDR1 SGHNT, CDR2 YYREEE (reference sequence). This CDR3 comprises 14 residues. The V end lost 0 bases, the J end lost 6 bases, and 10 bases lay between the germline ends. The CDR3 protein is CASSLGTGSNEQFF. The CDR3 DNA reads TGTGCCAGCAGCTTGGGTACGGGCTCCAATGAGCAGTTCTTC. The full variable domain, in which reference TRBV5-4 and TRBJ2-1 provide the parts outside the CDR3, is ETGVTQSPTHLIKTRGQQVTLRCSSQSGHNTVSWYQQALGQGPQFIFQYYREEENGRGNFPPRFSGLQFPNYSSELNVNALELDDSALYLCASSLGTGSNEQFFGPGTRLTVL.

This chain links TRBV10-1 with TRBJ2-7; D is perhaps TRBD1 or TRBD2 (5 bases each). Germline assignment: CDR1 WNHNN and CDR2 SYGVQD (reference sequence). The CDR3 has 14 residues. Trimming took 5 bases from V and 2 from J, leaving 13 bases between them. The CDR3 is CASSLGTAPYEQYF. CDR3 bases: TGCGCCAGCAGTCTCGGGACGGCCCCCTACGAGCAGTACTTC.

This sequence joins TRBV5-1 and TRBJ2-7; possibly TRBD1 or TRBD2 for D (6 bases each). V lost 0 bases and J lost 7, with 17 bases in between. Looked up from germline, CDR1 is SGHRS and CDR2 is YFSETQ. This CDR3 comprises 15 residues. The CDR3 sequence: CASSLARGRTSEQYF. Here the CDR3 DNA reads TGCGCCAGCAGCTTGGCCCGGGGGCGAACGTCAGAGCAGTACTTC.

This clone has a handful of counts. The J gene is TRBJ1-1, the V gene TRBV6-1; D remains unclear. Trimming left V 0 bases short and J 4 bases short, with 15 bases between. The CDR3 spans 16 residues. Germline CDR1 and CDR2: MNHNS and SASEGT. Written as DNA, the CDR3 is TGTGCCAGCAGTGAAGCGTGGACTGCCTACGGCACTGAAGCTTTCTTT. Its protein product is CASSEAWTAYGTEAFF.

The gene calls are TRBV5-1 and TRBJ1-4; D is ambiguous. Trimming removed 4 bases at V and 6 bases at J, with 10 bases between. This CDR3 has 13 residues. CDR1 is SGHRS, CDR2 YFSETQ, per germline. CDR3 amino acids: CASSAASHEKLFF. The CDR3 DNA reads as TGCGCCAGCAGCGCAGCATCCCATGAAAAACTGTTTTTT.

This clone has a handful of counts. V is TRBV9 and J is TRBJ1-2, with D unclear. The CDR3 has 15 amino acids. Trimming removed 2 bases from V and 0 bases from J, with 11 bases in between. Looked up from germline, CDR1 is SGDLS and CDR2 is YYNGEE. The CDR3 loop is CASSVGNRANYGYTF. In nucleotides, the CDR3 is TGTGCCAGCAGCGTGGGAAACAGAGCTAACTATGGCTACACCTTC.

This chain uses TRBV7-2 with TRBJ1-1; D is unclear. The CDR3 is 13 residues long. The V gene's germline CDR1 is SGHTA and CDR2 FQGNSA. V shed 4 bases and J shed 5 bases, with 11 bases lying between them. The CDR3 spells CASSSQTYTEAFF. In DNA form, the CDR3 reads TGTGCCAGCAGCTCTCAAACTTATACTGAAGCTTTCTTT.

This clone was recorded only once. The chain's CDR3 is CASTRDRVNTEAFF. Here the CDR3 DNA reads TGTGCCAGCACCCGGGACAGGGTAAACACTGAAGCTTTCTTT. The chain is built from TRBV6-1 and TRBJ1-1, with TRBD1 identical over 9 bases. Germline V gene sequence: CDR1 MNHNS, CDR2 SASEGT. CDR3 length: 14 amino acids. V trimming: 7 bases; J trimming: 2 bases; junction bases outside the gene matches: 5.

The rearrangement uses TRBV18 and TRBJ1-2; D might be TRBD1 (6 bases). The CDR3 extends over 15 amino acids. Germline V gene lookup returns CDR1 KGHSH and CDR2 LQKENI. Trimming removed 1 base at V and 6 bases at J, with 15 bases between. This CDR3 reads CASSPRGRGVNGYTF. The CDR3 DNA reads as TGTGCCAGCTCACCACGGGGCAGGGGCGTAAATGGCTACACCTTC.

This clone is medium-sized within its sample. This chain joins TRBV30 and TRBJ2-3; D possibly corresponds to TRBD1 (6 bases). V was pared by 7 bases and J by 2 bases, with 19 bases between. Germline V lookup: CDR1 GTSNPN, CDR2 SVGIG (reference sequence). The CDR3 is made up of 15 amino acids. The CDR3 spells CASQPSGTSTDTQYF. The DNA of the CDR3 is TGTGCCTCCCAACCATCCGGGACATCCACAGATACGCAGTATTTT.

The CDR3, as DNA: TGTGCCAGCAGCTTAGCGGGGACTCGGCACACTGAAGCTTTCTTT. It codes for CASSLAGTRHTEAFF. The chain carries TRBV7-9 and TRBJ1-1, with D possibly TRBD1 on 5 matching bases. The CDR3 has 15 residues. Germline V lookup: CDR1 SEHNR, CDR2 FQNEAQ (reference sequence). V lost 0 bases and J 3 bases, leaving 11 bases between the germline ends.

V is TRBV6-1 and J is TRBJ2-3, with a weak D call TRBD2 (5 bases). The germline gives CDR1 MNHNS, CDR2 SASEGT. The CDR3 has 13 residues. Trimming left V 8 bases short and J 2 bases short, with 11 bases between. As DNA, the CDR3 is TGTGCCAGCCCGGGGATAAACACAGATACGCAGTATTTT. This translates into CASPGINTDTQYF.

J is TRBJ1-3 and V is TRBV5-1; D ambiguous. CDR3 length: 15 residues. V was trimmed by 3 bases and J by 0 bases, leaving 10 bases between them. Germline V gene data show CDR1 as SGHRS and CDR2 as YFSETQ. The CDR3 region has the DNA TGCGCCAGCAGCTCGGAGGGCCACTCTGGAAACACCATATATTTT. Amino acid sequence: CASSSEGHSGNTIYF.

This chain connects TRBV6-1 to TRBJ2-3; perhaps TRBD1 as D (6 bases). The CDR3 has 13 amino acids. Germline V gives CDR1 MNHNS, CDR2 SASEGT. V dropped 4 bases and J dropped 3 bases, with 8 bases sitting between them. DNA of the CDR3: TGTGCCAGCAGTGTTCAGGGGACAGATACGCAGTATTTT. This sequence encodes CASSVQGTDTQYF.

This clone was found a few times. CDR3 nucleotides: TGTGCCAGCAGTTTAAAATCGGCATTTAGGAACACTGAAGCTTTCTTT. Encoded protein: CASSLKSAFRNTEAFF. The genes are TRBV27 and TRBJ1-1; D not certain. V was clipped by 2 bases and J by 1 base, with 14 bases between them. The CDR3 loop spans 16 amino acids. CDR1 is MNHEY, CDR2 SMNVEV, per germline (reference sequence).

This sequence joins TRBV5-1 and TRBJ1-1; TRBD1 matches 9 bases. The CDR3 is 13 residues long. The V and J ends lost 4 bases and 11 bases, in that order; junction bases with no gene match: 9. Germline values: CDR1 SGHRS, CDR2 YFSETQ. CDR3 coding DNA: TGCGCCAGCAGCCCCGGACAGGGGCGGGGCGCTTTCTTT. Encoded protein: CASSPGQGRGAFF.

Notes on this clone: Other DNA sequences of this sample code for an identical CDR3. This rearrangement joins TRBV20-1 to TRBJ2-7, with D possibly matching TRBD1 (6 bases). This CDR3 spans 11 amino acids. V was cut by 6 bases and J by 7 bases, with 13 bases left in between. Per germline, CDR1 DFQATT and CDR2 SNEGSKA (reference sequence). The CDR3 DNA sequence: TGCAGTGCAAGGACAGCTCGGGAGCAGTACTTC. This gives the protein CSARTAREQYF.

This chain uses TRBV9 with TRBJ2-7, with D possibly called TRBD1 or TRBD2 (5 bases each). Trimming removed 3 bases at V and 3 bases at J, with 13 bases between. The CDR3 consists of 14 residues. Looked up from germline, CDR1 is SGDLS and CDR2 is YYNGEE. The DNA for the CDR3 is TGTGCCAGCAGCGCACGTGGGACCGACTACGAGCAGTACTTC. This sequence encodes CASSARGTDYEQYF.